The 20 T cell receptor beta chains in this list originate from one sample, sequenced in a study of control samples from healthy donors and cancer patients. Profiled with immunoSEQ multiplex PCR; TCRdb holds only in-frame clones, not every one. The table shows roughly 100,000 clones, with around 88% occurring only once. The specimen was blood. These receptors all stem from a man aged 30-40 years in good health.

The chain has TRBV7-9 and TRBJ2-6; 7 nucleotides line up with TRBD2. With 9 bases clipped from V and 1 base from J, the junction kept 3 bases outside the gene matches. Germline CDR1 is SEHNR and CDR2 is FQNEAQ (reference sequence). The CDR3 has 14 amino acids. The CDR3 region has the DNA TGTGCCAGTGAGCGGGGATCTGGGGCCAACGTCCTGACTTTC. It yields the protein CASERGSGANVLTF.

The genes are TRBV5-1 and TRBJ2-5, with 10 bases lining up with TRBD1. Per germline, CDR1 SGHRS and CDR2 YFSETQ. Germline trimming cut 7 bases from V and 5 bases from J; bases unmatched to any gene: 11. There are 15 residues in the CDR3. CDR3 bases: TGCGCCAGCGTTCCGTTGACAGGGGGCAAGGAGACCCAGTACTTC. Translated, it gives CASVPLTGGKETQYF.

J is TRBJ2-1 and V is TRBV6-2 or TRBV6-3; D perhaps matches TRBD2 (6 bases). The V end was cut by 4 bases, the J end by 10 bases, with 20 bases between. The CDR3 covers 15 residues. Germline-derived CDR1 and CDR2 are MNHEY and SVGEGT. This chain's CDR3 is CASSSLASSDVEQFF. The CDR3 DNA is TGTGCCAGCAGTTCCCTAGCGTCTAGCGACGTCGAGCAGTTCTTC.

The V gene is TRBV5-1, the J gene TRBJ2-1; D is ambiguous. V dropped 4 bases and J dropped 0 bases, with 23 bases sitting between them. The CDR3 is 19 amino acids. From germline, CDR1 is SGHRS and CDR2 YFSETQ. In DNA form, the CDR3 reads TGCGCCAGCAGCCTACCTGCCCTCGGTGGTTTCAACTCCTACAATGAGCAGTTCTTC. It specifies CASSLPALGGFNSYNEQFF.

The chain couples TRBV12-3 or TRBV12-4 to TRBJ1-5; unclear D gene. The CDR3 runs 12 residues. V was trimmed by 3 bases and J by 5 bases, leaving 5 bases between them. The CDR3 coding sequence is TGTGCCAGCAGTTTGATTGATCAGCCCCAGCATTTT. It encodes CASSLIDQPQHF.

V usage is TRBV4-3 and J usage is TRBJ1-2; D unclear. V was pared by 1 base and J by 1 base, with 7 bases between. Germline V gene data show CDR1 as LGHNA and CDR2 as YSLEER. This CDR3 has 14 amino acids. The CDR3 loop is CASSQGVNNYGYTF. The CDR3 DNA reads TGCGCCAGCAGCCAAGGGGTCAATAACTATGGCTACACCTTC.

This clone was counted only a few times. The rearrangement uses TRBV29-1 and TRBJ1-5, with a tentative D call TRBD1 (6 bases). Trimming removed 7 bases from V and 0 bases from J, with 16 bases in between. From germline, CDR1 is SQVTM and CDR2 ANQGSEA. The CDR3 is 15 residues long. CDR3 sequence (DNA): TGCAGCGCTTCCTGGACAGCAGATAGCAATCAGCCCCAGCATTTT. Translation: CSASWTADSNQPQHF.

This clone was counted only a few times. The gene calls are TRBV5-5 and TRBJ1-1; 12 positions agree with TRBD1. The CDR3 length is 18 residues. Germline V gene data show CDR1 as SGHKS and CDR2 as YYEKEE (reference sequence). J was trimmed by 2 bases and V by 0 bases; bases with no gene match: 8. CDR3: CASSLAYGTGGVNTEAFF. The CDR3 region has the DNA TGTGCCAGCAGCTTGGCCTACGGGACAGGGGGCGTAAACACTGAAGCTTTCTTT. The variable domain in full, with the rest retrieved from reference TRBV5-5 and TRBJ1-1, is DAGVTQSPTHLIKTRGQQVTLRCSPISGHKSVSWYQQVLGQGPQFIFQYYEKEERGRGNFPDRFSARQFPNYSSELNVNALLLGDSALYLCASSLAYGTGGVNTEAFFGQGTRLTVV.

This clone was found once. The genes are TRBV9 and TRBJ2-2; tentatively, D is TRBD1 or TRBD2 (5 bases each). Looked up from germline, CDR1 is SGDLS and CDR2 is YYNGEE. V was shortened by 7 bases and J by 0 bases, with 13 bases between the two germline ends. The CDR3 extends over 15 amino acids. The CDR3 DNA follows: TGTGCCAGCCAGAGGGGACGCACGAACACCGGGGAGCTGTTTTTT. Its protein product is CASQRGRTNTGELFF. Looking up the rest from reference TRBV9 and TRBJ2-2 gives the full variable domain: DSGVTQTPKHLITATGQRVTLRCSPRSGDLSVYWYQQSLDQGLQFLIQYYNGEERAKGNILERFSAQQFPDLHSELNLSSLELGDSALYFCASQRGRTNTGELFFGEGSRLTVL.

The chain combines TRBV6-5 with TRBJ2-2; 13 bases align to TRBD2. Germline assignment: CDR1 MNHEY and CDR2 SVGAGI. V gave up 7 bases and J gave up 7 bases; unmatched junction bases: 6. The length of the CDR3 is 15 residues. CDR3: CASKRLAGGIGELFF. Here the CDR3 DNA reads TGTGCCAGCAAAAGACTAGCGGGAGGTATCGGGGAGCTGTTTTTT.

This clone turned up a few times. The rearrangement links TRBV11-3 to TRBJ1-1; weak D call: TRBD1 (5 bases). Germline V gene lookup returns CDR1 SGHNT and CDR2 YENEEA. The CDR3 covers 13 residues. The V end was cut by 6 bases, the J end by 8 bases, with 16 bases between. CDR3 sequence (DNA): TGTGCCAGCAGTTACCTGGTCGGGGGGGAAGCTTTCTTT. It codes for CASSYLVGGEAFF.

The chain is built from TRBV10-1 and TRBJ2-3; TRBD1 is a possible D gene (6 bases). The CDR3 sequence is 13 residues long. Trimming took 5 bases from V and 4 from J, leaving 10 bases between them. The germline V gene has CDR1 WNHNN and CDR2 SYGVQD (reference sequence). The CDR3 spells CASSLSGADTQYF. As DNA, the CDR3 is TGCGCCAGCAGTCTCTCAGGGGCAGATACGCAGTATTTT.

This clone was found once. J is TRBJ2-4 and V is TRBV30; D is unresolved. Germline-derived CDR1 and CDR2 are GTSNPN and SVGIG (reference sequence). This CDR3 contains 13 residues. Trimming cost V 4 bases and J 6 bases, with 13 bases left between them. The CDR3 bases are TGTGCCTGGAATAGGGCCGGTCTAAACATTCAGTACTTC. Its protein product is CAWNRAGLNIQYF.

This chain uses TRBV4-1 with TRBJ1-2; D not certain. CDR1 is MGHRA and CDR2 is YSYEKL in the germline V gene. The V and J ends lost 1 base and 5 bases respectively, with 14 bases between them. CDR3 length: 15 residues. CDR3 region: CASSQGGSRIYGYTF. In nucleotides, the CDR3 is TGCGCCAGCAGCCAAGGTGGCAGCCGAATTTATGGCTACACCTTC.

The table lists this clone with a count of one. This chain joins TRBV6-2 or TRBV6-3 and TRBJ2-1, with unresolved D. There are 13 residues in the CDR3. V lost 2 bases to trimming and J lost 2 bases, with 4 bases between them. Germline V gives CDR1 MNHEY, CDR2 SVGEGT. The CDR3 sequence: CASSYDTYNEQFF. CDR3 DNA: TGTGCCAGCAGTTACGACACCTACAATGAGCAGTTCTTC.

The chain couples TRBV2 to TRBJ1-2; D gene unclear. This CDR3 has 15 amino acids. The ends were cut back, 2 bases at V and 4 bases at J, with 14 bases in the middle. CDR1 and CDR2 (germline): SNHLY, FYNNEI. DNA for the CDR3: TGTGCCAGCAGTGAAAGCCAGGCAACCTCCTATGGCTACACCTTC. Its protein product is CASSESQATSYGYTF.

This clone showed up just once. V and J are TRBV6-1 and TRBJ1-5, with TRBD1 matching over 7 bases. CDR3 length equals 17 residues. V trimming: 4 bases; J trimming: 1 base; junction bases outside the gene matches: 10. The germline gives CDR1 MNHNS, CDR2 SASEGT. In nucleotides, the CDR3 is TGTGCCAGCAGTGTTAACAGGGGAGCTACAAGCAATCAGCCCCAGCATTTT. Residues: CASSVNRGATSNQPQHF.

CDR3 coding DNA: TGCGCCAGCAGCCAAGACTTCTCACTAGCGGGAGGTTTGGGGGCCAACGTCCTGACTTTC. Translating it yields CASSQDFSLAGGLGANVLTF. The chain uses TRBV4-1 and TRBJ2-6; TRBD2 aligns across 12 bases. After removal of 0 bases from V and 4 bases from J, the junction contained 10 bases not matched to a gene. CDR3 length: 20 amino acids. Germline assignment: CDR1 MGHRA and CDR2 YSYEKL.

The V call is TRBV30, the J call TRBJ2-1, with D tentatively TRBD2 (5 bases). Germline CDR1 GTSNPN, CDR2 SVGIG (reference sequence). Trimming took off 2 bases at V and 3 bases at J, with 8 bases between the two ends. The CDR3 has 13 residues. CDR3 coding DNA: TGTGCCTGGAGTCCCAGCGGCTACAATGAGCAGTTCTTC. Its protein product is CAWSPSGYNEQFF.

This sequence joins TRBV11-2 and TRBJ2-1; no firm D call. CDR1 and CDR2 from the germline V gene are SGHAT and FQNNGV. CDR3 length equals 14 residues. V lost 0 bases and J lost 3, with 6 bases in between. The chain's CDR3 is CASSLEVYYNEQFF. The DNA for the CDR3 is TGTGCCAGCAGCTTAGAGGTTTACTACAATGAGCAGTTCTTC.